The next 8 T cell receptor beta chains were all read from a single sample in a study of tumor and adjacent non-tumor tissue in lung cancer (dated by TCRdb to 2017 to 2018). RNA was isolated from bulk unsorted tissue, and RNA quality was assessed with a NanoDrop ND-1000 and an Agilent 2100. Library method: multiplex PCR. TCRdb records Illumina HiSeq 2500 as the sequencer. TCRbeta libraries were built by three rounds of nested PCR using primers (Table S4), following protocols modified from ARM-PCR. The public reads were reprocessed in TCRdb via fastp at Q25 and MiXCR, keeping in-frame beta chains. Rows merge per CDR3 protein into single entries with the most common DNA and genes. For this sample the table gives fewer than 120,000 distinct CDR3 sequences, of which over 70% were detected only once. The ten largest make up around 21% of the sample. The specimen was lung tumor tissue. The source of these receptors is a man between 70 and 80 years old with non-small cell lung cancer.

On this clonotype: No conserved phenylalanine or tryptophan is present at the end of the CDR3, so a read error is the likely explanation. The chain links TRBV4-2 to TRBJ2-7; TRBD1 matches 7 bases. The V gene end was trimmed by 2 bases and the J gene end by 5 bases; junction bases not matched to a gene: 15. From germline, CDR1 is LGHNA and CDR2 YNFKEQ. The CDR3 runs 17 residues. CDR3 amino acids: CASSQTVRRQGEDEQYL. CDR3 in DNA: TGTGCCAGCAGCCAAACGGTTCGTCGGCAGGGGGAAGACGAGCAGTACTTA.

This clonotype came up once. V and J are TRBV9 and TRBJ1-1; tentative D call: TRBD1 (6 bases). CDR3 length equals 14 residues. The V end was cut by 1 base, the J end by 3 bases, with 10 bases between. Germline values: CDR1 SGDLS, CDR2 YYNGEE. This chain's CDR3 is CASSVRGRDTEAFF. The CDR3 region has the DNA TGTGCCAGCAGCGTAAGGGGGAGAGACACTGAAGCTTTCTTT.

On this clonotype itself: At one boundary the junction diverges from the germline segment, which might be a read error. This rearrangement joins TRBV11-1 to TRBJ2-1, with no clear D. Germline V lookup: CDR1 SGHAT, CDR2 FQDESV (reference sequence). The CDR3 has 14 residues. CDR3: CANSQQPVRGAQFF. CDR3 nucleotides: TGCGCCAACAGCCAACAACCGGTGAGAGGTGCGCAGTTCTTC.

The rearrangement joins TRBV6-2 or TRBV6-3 to TRBJ2-5; 11 bases line up with TRBD2. Germline V gene sequence: CDR1 MNHEY, CDR2 SVGEGT. The CDR3 spans 14 residues. J lost 14 bases, V lost 10 bases, and 18 bases had no gene match. CDR3 protein: CATEGLAASETRYF. In nucleotides, the CDR3 is TGTGCCACCGAGGGACTAGCGGCGTCAGAGACCCGCTACTTC.

Of note for this clonotype: A read error may produce the germline difference seen at one junction end. V is TRBV6-5 and J is TRBJ2-1; 8 nucleotides agree with TRBD1. The germline gives CDR1 MNHEY, CDR2 SVGAGI. This CDR3 is built from 15 residues. The CDR3 loop reads CGSSYLQGVRNEEFF. The DNA of the CDR3 is TGTGGCAGCAGTTACCTACAGGGGGTAAGGAATGAGGAGTTCTTC.

A single count supports this clonotype. The rearrangement links TRBV20-1 to TRBJ2-1; TRBD2 matches at 9 bases. Trimming cost V 6 bases and J 9 bases; bases outside gene matches: 9. This CDR3 has 13 amino acids. Germline values: CDR1 DFQATT, CDR2 SNEGSKA (reference sequence). The CDR3 here is CSATGLASSEQFF. DNA of the CDR3: TGCAGTGCAACGGGACTAGCTTCCAGTGAGCAGTTCTTC.

The chain carries TRBV11-2 and TRBJ2-3; D is unresolved. CDR1 and CDR2 (germline): SGHAT, FQNNGV. Trimming stripped 10 bases from V and 0 bases from J, with 11 bases between. There are 13 residues in the CDR3. This CDR3 reads CATYGRSTDTQYF. For the CDR3, the DNA is TGTGCCACATACGGTCGGAGCACAGATACGCAGTATTTT.

This clonotype appeared once. Relative to the germline gene, one junction end is altered; a read error may explain this. The chain joins TRBV6-2 or TRBV6-3 to TRBJ2-5, with TRBD1 identical over 8 bases. The CDR3 loop spans 16 amino acids. Germline V gives CDR1 MNHEY, CDR2 SVGEGT. CDR3 residues: CASSYHGQGSQETQYF. As DNA, the CDR3 is TGTGCCAGTAGTTACCACGGACAGGGCTCCCAAGAGACCCAGTACTTC.